Listed below are T cell receptor beta chains from one sample, sequenced in a study of CD8 T cells in Susac syndrome. TCRdb fed the immunoSEQ multiplex PCR reads into MiXCR, producing one record per CDR3 protein. The sample includes roughly 88,000 distinct CDR3 sequences, about 96% seen only once; the top ten take about 0.41%. Input material: CD8+ T cells from PBMCs. All receptors derive from a human donor with Susac syndrome. Each CDR3 is given with its conserved first and last residue. Fields, in order: J gene, D gene, V gene, clone size, CDR3 DNA, CDR3 protein. D genes are given only for firm matches. Rows give clone size only sometimes, using once, few, many, or a class for an expanded clone.

J gene: TRBJ2-7
D gene: TRBD1
V gene: TRBV12-3/TRBV12-4
clone size: NA
CDR3 DNA: TGTGCCAGCAGTTTCGGGACAGGAGACTACGAGCAGTACTTC
CDR3 protein: CASSFGTGDYEQYF

J gene: TRBJ1-6
D gene: NA
V gene: TRBV5-4
clone size: NA
CDR3 DNA: TGTGCCAGCAGCAGGGCCGGTTCACCCCTCCACTTT
CDR3 protein: CASSRAGSPLHF

J gene: TRBJ1-2
D gene: NA
V gene: TRBV7-9
clone size: once
CDR3 DNA: TGTGCCACACGTTACGGGGACGGAGGCTACACCTTC
CDR3 protein: CATRYGDGGYTF

J gene: TRBJ1-2
D gene: NA
V gene: TRBV13
clone size: NA
CDR3 DNA: TGTGCCAGCAGCTTAGGATACGGGCAGGGCGATGGCTACACCTTC
CDR3 protein: CASSLGYGQGDGYTF

J gene: TRBJ1-6
D gene: NA
V gene: TRBV5-1
clone size: once
CDR3 DNA: TGCGCCAGCAGCTTGGTGCAGAGCTCCTATAATTCACCCCTCCACTTT
CDR3 protein: CASSLVQSSYNSPLHF

J gene: TRBJ2-2
D gene: TRBD1
V gene: TRBV13
clone size: NA
CDR3 DNA: TGTGCCAGCAGCGTCGACAGGGTGACCGGGGAGCTGTTTTTT
CDR3 protein: CASSVDRVTGELFF

J gene: TRBJ2-1
D gene: NA
V gene: TRBV9
clone size: NA
CDR3 DNA: TGTGCCAGCAGCGTGACGGAGGATCCCAATGAGCAGTTCTTC
CDR3 protein: CASSVTEDPNEQFF

J gene: TRBJ2-7
D gene: NA
V gene: TRBV2
clone size: NA
CDR3 DNA: TGTGCCAGCAGTGGGGGGCCCCACGAGCAGTACTTC
CDR3 protein: CASSGGPHEQYF

J gene: TRBJ2-1
D gene: NA
V gene: TRBV7-9
clone size: NA
CDR3 DNA: TGTGCCAGCAGCTTAAGTATTGGGAGTTTGAATGAGCAGTTCTTC
CDR3 protein: CASSLSIGSLNEQFF

J gene: TRBJ2-5
D gene: NA
V gene: TRBV29-1
clone size: NA
CDR3 DNA: TGCAGCGTTGTTTCGGCTCAGGGAGAGGAGACCCAGTACTTC
CDR3 protein: CSVVSAQGEETQYF

J gene: TRBJ2-3
D gene: TRBD2
V gene: TRBV2
clone size: NA
CDR3 DNA: TGTGCCAGTTGGGCGAGCGGGGCTAGCACAGATACGCAGTATTTT
CDR3 protein: CASWASGASTDTQYF

J gene: TRBJ2-2
D gene: TRBD2
V gene: TRBV29-1
clone size: once
CDR3 DNA: TGCAGCGTATTACTAGCGGGGGGCAACGCGAACACCGGGGAGCTGTTTTTT
CDR3 protein: CSVLLAGGNANTGELFF

J gene: TRBJ2-2
D gene: NA
V gene: TRBV9
clone size: NA
CDR3 DNA: TGTGCCAGCAGCGCTTACACCGGGGAGCTGTTTTTT
CDR3 protein: CASSAYTGELFF

J gene: TRBJ2-7
D gene: NA
V gene: TRBV2
clone size: once
CDR3 DNA: TGTGCCAGCAGGCGGGTTGAGCAGTACTTC
CDR3 protein: CASRRVEQYF

J gene: TRBJ1-1
D gene: NA
V gene: TRBV11-1
clone size: NA
CDR3 DNA: TGTGCCAGCCGAGGCGCTGAAGCTTTCTTT
CDR3 protein: CASRGAEAFF

J gene: TRBJ2-3
D gene: NA
V gene: TRBV12-3/TRBV12-4
clone size: NA
CDR3 DNA: TGTGCCAGCAGTTCCTCCTCGATTAGCGGAAGCACAGATACGCAGTATTTT
CDR3 protein: CASSSSSISGSTDTQYF

J gene: TRBJ2-1
D gene: NA
V gene: TRBV6-5
clone size: NA
CDR3 DNA: TGTGCCAGCAGTTACTTCGGCGGAGCTAATCTTGAGCAGTTCTTC
CDR3 protein: CASSYFGGANLEQFF

J gene: TRBJ2-5
D gene: NA
V gene: TRBV20-1
clone size: NA
CDR3 DNA: TGCAGTGCTAGGGCCTGGGGGTTGGAGACCCAGTACTTC
CDR3 protein: CSARAWGLETQYF

J gene: TRBJ2-5
D gene: TRBD1
V gene: TRBV27
clone size: NA
CDR3 DNA: TGTGCCAGCAGTTTACTCGGACAGGAACAAGAGACCCAGTACTTC
CDR3 protein: CASSLLGQEQETQYF

J gene: TRBJ2-5
D gene: NA
V gene: TRBV6-5
clone size: once
CDR3 DNA: TGTGCCAGCAGTTACGGGGGACTGTTCCAAGAGACCCAGTACTTC
CDR3 protein: CASSYGGLFQETQYF

J gene: TRBJ1-2
D gene: TRBD1
V gene: TRBV29-1
clone size: NA
CDR3 DNA: TGCAGCGCGTGGATTACCGGACAGGGGGCGCGAGGCTACACCTTC
CDR3 protein: CSAWITGQGARGYTF

J gene: TRBJ1-1
D gene: NA
V gene: TRBV9
clone size: NA
CDR3 DNA: TGTGCCAGCGGCGGGGGAACTGAAGCTTTCTTT
CDR3 protein: CASGGGTEAFF

J gene: TRBJ2-5
D gene: TRBD1
V gene: TRBV11-1
clone size: NA
CDR3 DNA: TGTGCCAGCACCGGCTTGGGACAGGGGGTGAAAGGAGAGACCCAGTACTTC
CDR3 protein: CASTGLGQGVKGETQYF

J gene: TRBJ2-7
D gene: NA
V gene: TRBV30
clone size: NA
CDR3 DNA: TGTGCCTGGAGTGTAGGCGGGAAGGGGTACGAGCAGTACTTC
CDR3 protein: CAWSVGGKGYEQYF

J gene: TRBJ1-1
D gene: NA
V gene: TRBV6-5
clone size: NA
CDR3 DNA: TGTGCCAGCAGTTATGGGACGGTGAACACTGAAGCTTTCTTT
CDR3 protein: CASSYGTVNTEAFF

J gene: TRBJ2-7
D gene: NA
V gene: TRBV14
clone size: NA
CDR3 DNA: TGTGCCAGCAGCCCGGCCGGGAGTTTTCTGTACGAGCAGTACTTC
CDR3 protein: CASSPAGSFLYEQYF

J gene: TRBJ2-7
D gene: NA
V gene: TRBV30
clone size: NA
CDR3 DNA: TGTGCCTGGAACGGCGGGGCTAGCGCTCAGGAGCAGTACTTC
CDR3 protein: CAWNGGASAQEQYF

J gene: TRBJ1-2
D gene: TRBD1
V gene: TRBV20-1
clone size: NA
CDR3 DNA: TGCAGTGCTAGAGACAAGGACAGGGGGAGGGACTATGGCTACACCTTC
CDR3 protein: CSARDKDRGRDYGYTF

J gene: TRBJ2-7
D gene: NA
V gene: TRBV13
clone size: NA
CDR3 DNA: TGTGCCAGCAGCTTACGTAGCGGCTCCTACGAGCAGTACTTC
CDR3 protein: CASSLRSGSYEQYF

J gene: TRBJ2-1
D gene: NA
V gene: TRBV28
clone size: NA
CDR3 DNA: TGTGCCAGCAGTGCCCTGCTAGCGTACAATGAGCAGTTCTTC
CDR3 protein: CASSALLAYNEQFF

J gene: TRBJ2-7
D gene: TRBD1
V gene: TRBV27
clone size: NA
CDR3 DNA: TGTGCCAGCAGTTTATATCTTACAGGGGGCTACGAGCAGTACTTC
CDR3 protein: CASSLYLTGGYEQYF

J gene: TRBJ1-1
D gene: NA
V gene: TRBV30
clone size: once
CDR3 DNA: TGTGCCTGGAGGGCGGGGGGGATGAACACTGAAGCTTTCTTT
CDR3 protein: CAWRAGGMNTEAFF

J gene: TRBJ2-5
D gene: TRBD1
V gene: TRBV28
clone size: NA
CDR3 DNA: TGTGCCAGCAGACCCGTCGACAGGGATGAGTGGGAGACCCAGTACTTC
CDR3 protein: CASRPVDRDEWETQYF

J gene: TRBJ2-3
D gene: NA
V gene: TRBV7-9
clone size: NA
CDR3 DNA: TGTGCCAGCAGCTTAACCGAGCATGAATCAGTTACGCAGTATTTT
CDR3 protein: CASSLTEHESVTQYF

J gene: TRBJ1-2
D gene: TRBD1
V gene: TRBV20-1
clone size: NA
CDR3 DNA: TGCAGTGCTAGAGATCCCGAGACAGGGATTTATGGCTACACCTTC
CDR3 protein: CSARDPETGIYGYTF

J gene: TRBJ2-7
D gene: TRBD1
V gene: TRBV7-8
clone size: NA
CDR3 DNA: TGTGCCAGCAGCTTAGACACAGGGGCCTACGAGCAGTACTTC
CDR3 protein: CASSLDTGAYEQYF

J gene: TRBJ1-1
D gene: NA
V gene: TRBV4-2
clone size: NA
CDR3 DNA: TGTGCCAGCAGCCAAGATTTGGGCGCGAACACTGAAGCTTTCTTT
CDR3 protein: CASSQDLGANTEAFF

J gene: TRBJ2-1
D gene: TRBD1
V gene: TRBV20-1
clone size: NA
CDR3 DNA: TGCAGTGCTAGAGATCAACGGGACAGGGGGCACAATGAGCAGTTCTTC
CDR3 protein: CSARDQRDRGHNEQFF

J gene: TRBJ1-5
D gene: TRBD1
V gene: TRBV6-6
clone size: NA
CDR3 DNA: TGTGCCAGCAGTCCGCCCGGACAGGGGGCGAATCAGCCCCAGCATTTT
CDR3 protein: CASSPPGQGANQPQHF

J gene: TRBJ2-1
D gene: TRBD1
V gene: TRBV5-7
clone size: NA
CDR3 DNA: TGTGCCAGCAGCCCCACCGACAGGGCGTACAATGAGCAGTTCTTC
CDR3 protein: CASSPTDRAYNEQFF

J gene: TRBJ2-1
D gene: NA
V gene: TRBV9
clone size: NA
CDR3 DNA: TGTGCCAGCAGCGTAGCGAGAAATGAGCAGTTCTTC
CDR3 protein: CASSVARNEQFF

J gene: TRBJ2-1
D gene: NA
V gene: TRBV9
clone size: NA
CDR3 DNA: TGTGCCAGCAGCGTAGTAGACGCCGATGAGCAGTTCTTC
CDR3 protein: CASSVVDADEQFF

J gene: TRBJ2-7
D gene: NA
V gene: TRBV13
clone size: NA
CDR3 DNA: TGTGCCAGCAGCATGGGACGGTACTACGAGCAGTACTTC
CDR3 protein: CASSMGRYYEQYF

J gene: TRBJ2-1
D gene: NA
V gene: TRBV4-3
clone size: NA
CDR3 DNA: TGCGCCAGCAGCCCCACTAGCTCCTACAATGAGCAGTTCTTC
CDR3 protein: CASSPTSSYNEQFF

J gene: TRBJ2-7
D gene: NA
V gene: TRBV13
clone size: NA
CDR3 DNA: TGTGCCAGCAGCCCCGCCGGGGCTGGGGAGCAGTACTTC
CDR3 protein: CASSPAGAGEQYF

J gene: TRBJ2-7
D gene: NA
V gene: TRBV30
clone size: NA
CDR3 DNA: TGTGCCTGTCTGACACGGCCCTATACCTACGAGCAGTACTTC
CDR3 protein: CACLTRPYTYEQYF

J gene: TRBJ2-2
D gene: NA
V gene: TRBV9
clone size: NA
CDR3 DNA: TGTGCCAGCAGCGCCGGGAGCCCCGGGGAGCTGTTTTTT
CDR3 protein: CASSAGSPGELFF

J gene: TRBJ1-2
D gene: TRBD1
V gene: TRBV29-1
clone size: NA
CDR3 DNA: TGCAGCGTTGAGCGACAGGGAGGCGGCTACACCTTC
CDR3 protein: CSVERQGGGYTF

J gene: TRBJ2-2
D gene: TRBD1
V gene: TRBV24-1
clone size: NA
CDR3 DNA: TGTGCCACCAGTGCCATCGCAGGGGGCCCCGGGGAGCTGTTTTTT
CDR3 protein: CATSAIAGGPGELFF

J gene: TRBJ2-2
D gene: NA
V gene: TRBV4-3
clone size: NA
CDR3 DNA: TGCGCCAGCAGCCAAGGGACTGGGCCGGGCACCGGGGAGCTGTTTTTT
CDR3 protein: CASSQGTGPGTGELFF

J gene: TRBJ2-3
D gene: NA
V gene: TRBV6-1
clone size: NA
CDR3 DNA: TGTGCCAGCAGTGAAGTCAGGGGAGAGGGGGATACGCAGTATTTT
CDR3 protein: CASSEVRGEGDTQYF

J gene: TRBJ1-2
D gene: NA
V gene: TRBV15
clone size: NA
CDR3 DNA: TGTGCCACCAGCAGGGACTCCCCCCACTATGGCTACACCTTC
CDR3 protein: CATSRDSPHYGYTF

J gene: TRBJ1-2
D gene: NA
V gene: TRBV12-3/TRBV12-4
clone size: NA
CDR3 DNA: TGTGCCAGCAGTTTTTCCGGACCCTATGGCTACACCTTC
CDR3 protein: CASSFSGPYGYTF

J gene: TRBJ2-7
D gene: NA
V gene: TRBV9
clone size: NA
CDR3 DNA: TGTGCCAGCAGCGCAGGCCCCGGCTCCGAGCAGTACTTC
CDR3 protein: CASSAGPGSEQYF

J gene: TRBJ2-1
D gene: NA
V gene: TRBV29-1
clone size: NA
CDR3 DNA: TGCAGCGTTGAAAGGGTCCGGGTCGGTGAGCAGTTCTTC
CDR3 protein: CSVERVRVGEQFF

J gene: TRBJ1-1
D gene: NA
V gene: TRBV29-1
clone size: NA
CDR3 DNA: TGCAGCGTTGGGGGGACTGAAGCTTTCTTT
CDR3 protein: CSVGGTEAFF

J gene: TRBJ1-5
D gene: TRBD1
V gene: TRBV20-1
clone size: NA
CDR3 DNA: TGCAGTGCTAGCCCTGGGACAGGGAGCAATCAGCCCCAGCATTTT
CDR3 protein: CSASPGTGSNQPQHF

J gene: TRBJ2-7
D gene: TRBD2
V gene: TRBV3-1
clone size: NA
CDR3 DNA: TGTGCCAGCAGCCAAGGAGCAGCGGGAGGGTACGAGCAGTACTTC
CDR3 protein: CASSQGAAGGYEQYF

J gene: TRBJ2-5
D gene: NA
V gene: TRBV19
clone size: NA
CDR3 DNA: TGTGCCAGTAGGGACTCAACTAGTAGAGAGACCCAGTACTTC
CDR3 protein: CASRDSTSRETQYF

J gene: TRBJ2-5
D gene: NA
V gene: TRBV28
clone size: NA
CDR3 DNA: TGTGCCAGCAGTTCCGCCGAAGAGACCCAGTACTTC
CDR3 protein: CASSSAEETQYF